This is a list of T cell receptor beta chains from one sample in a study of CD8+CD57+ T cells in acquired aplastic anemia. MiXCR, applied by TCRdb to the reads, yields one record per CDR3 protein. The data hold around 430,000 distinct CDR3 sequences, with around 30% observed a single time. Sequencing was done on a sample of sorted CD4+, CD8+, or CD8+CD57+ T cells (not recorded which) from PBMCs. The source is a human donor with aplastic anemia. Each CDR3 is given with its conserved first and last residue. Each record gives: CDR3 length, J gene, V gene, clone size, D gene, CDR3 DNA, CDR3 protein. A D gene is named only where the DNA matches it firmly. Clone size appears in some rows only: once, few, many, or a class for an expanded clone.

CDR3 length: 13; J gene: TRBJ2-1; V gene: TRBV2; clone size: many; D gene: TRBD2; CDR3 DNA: TGTGCCAGCAGCCGGGACTATAACAATGAGCAGTTCTTC; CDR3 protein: CASSRDYNNEQFF
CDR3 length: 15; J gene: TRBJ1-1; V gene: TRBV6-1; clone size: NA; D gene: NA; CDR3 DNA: TGTGCCAGCAGCCTCCAGCGGGGATGGAACACTGAAGCTTTCTTT; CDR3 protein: CASSLQRGWNTEAFF
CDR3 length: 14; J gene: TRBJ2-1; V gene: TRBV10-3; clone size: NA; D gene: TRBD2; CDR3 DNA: TGTGCCAGCAAGACGGGACTAGCGGACAATGAGCAGTTCTTC; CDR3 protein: CASKTGLADNEQFF
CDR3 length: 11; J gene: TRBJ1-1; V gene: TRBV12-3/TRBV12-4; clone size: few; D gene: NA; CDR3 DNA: TGTGCCAGCAGATTGGGGGATGAAGCTTTCTTT; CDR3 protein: CASRLGDEAFF
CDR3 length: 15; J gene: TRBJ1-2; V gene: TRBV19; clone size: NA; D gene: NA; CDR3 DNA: TGTGCCAGTTCCCCCCCTACCGGATACACGAATGGCTACACCTTC; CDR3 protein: CASSPPTGYTNGYTF
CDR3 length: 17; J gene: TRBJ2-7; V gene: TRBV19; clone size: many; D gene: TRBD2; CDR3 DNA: TGTGCCAGTAGTAAGAGACTAGCGGGAGGAGATGGGCACGAGCAGTACTTC; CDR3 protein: CASSKRLAGGDGHEQYF
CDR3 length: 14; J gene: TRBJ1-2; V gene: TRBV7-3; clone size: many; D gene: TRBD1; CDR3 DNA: TGTGCCAGCAGCTTGGCAGAGACAGGGACTGGCTACACCTTC; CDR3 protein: CASSLAETGTGYTF
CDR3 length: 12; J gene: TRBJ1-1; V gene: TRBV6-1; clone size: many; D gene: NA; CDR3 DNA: TGTGCCAGCAGCACGCAGGACACTGAAGCTTTCTTT; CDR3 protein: CASSTQDTEAFF
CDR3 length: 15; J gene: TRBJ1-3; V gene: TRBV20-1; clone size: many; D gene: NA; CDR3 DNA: TGCAGTGCTAGAGATCGCCACACTGCTGGAAACACCATATATTTT; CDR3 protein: CSARDRHTAGNTIYF
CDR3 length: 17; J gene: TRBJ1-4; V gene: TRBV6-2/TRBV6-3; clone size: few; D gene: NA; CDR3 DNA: TGTGCCAGCAGTTTAAAAGGCTTCTGGGCAACTAATGAAAAACTGTTTTTT; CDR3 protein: CASSLKGFWATNEKLFF
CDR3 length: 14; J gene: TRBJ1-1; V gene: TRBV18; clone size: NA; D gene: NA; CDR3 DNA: TGTGCCAGCTCACCGGGACACCCGAACACTGAAGCTTTCTTT; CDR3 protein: CASSPGHPNTEAFF
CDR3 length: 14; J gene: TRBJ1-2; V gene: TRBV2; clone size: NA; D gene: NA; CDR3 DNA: TGTGCCAGCAGAGTTTTTGGGTCCGGAGCTGGCTACACCTTC; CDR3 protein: CASRVFGSGAGYTF
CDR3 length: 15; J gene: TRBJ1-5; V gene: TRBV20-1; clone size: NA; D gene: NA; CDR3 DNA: TGCAGTGCTAGAGGTCAGGGGTTGTCAAATCAGCCCCAGCATTTT; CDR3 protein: CSARGQGLSNQPQHF
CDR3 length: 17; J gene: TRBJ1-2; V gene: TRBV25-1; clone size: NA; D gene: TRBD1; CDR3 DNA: TGTGCCAGCAGTGACTCACTTACCGGACAGGGGCCTCCTGGCTACACCTTC; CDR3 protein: CASSDSLTGQGPPGYTF
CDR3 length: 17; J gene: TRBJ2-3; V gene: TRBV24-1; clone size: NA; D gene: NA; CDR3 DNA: TGTGCCACCAGTGACTCTGGATTGGGGGGCCTGGGAGATACGCAGTATTTT; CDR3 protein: CATSDSGLGGLGDTQYF
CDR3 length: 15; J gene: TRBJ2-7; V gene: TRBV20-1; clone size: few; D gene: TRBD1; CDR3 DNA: TGCAGTGCTAGAGAGACGCGGGACAGGGACTACGAGCAGTACTTC; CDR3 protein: CSARETRDRDYEQYF
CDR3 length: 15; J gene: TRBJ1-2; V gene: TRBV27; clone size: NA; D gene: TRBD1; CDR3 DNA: TGTGCCAGCCATATGCCCGCAGGGGGCAAGGATGGCTACACCTTC; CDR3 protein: CASHMPAGGKDGYTF